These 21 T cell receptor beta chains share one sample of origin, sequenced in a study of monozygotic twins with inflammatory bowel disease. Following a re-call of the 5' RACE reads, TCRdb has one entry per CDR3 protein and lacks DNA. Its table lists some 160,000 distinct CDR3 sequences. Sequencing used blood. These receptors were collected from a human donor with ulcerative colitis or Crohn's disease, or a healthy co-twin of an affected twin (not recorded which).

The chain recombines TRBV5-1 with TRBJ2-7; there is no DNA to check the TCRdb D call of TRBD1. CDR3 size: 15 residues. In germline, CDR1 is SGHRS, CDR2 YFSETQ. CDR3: CASSFQPGQLYEQYF.

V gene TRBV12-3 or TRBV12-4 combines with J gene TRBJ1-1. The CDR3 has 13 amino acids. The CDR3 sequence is CASSLPTWTEAFF.

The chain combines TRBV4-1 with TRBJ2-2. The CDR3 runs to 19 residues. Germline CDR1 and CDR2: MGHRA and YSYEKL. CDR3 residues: CASSPDPGQPMTNTGELFF.

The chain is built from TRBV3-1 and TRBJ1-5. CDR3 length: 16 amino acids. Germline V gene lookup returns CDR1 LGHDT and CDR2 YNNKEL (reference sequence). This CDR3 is CASSQGGRNSNQPQHF.

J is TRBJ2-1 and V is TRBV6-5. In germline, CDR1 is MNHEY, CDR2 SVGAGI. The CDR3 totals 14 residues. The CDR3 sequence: CASSYGVRYNEQFF.

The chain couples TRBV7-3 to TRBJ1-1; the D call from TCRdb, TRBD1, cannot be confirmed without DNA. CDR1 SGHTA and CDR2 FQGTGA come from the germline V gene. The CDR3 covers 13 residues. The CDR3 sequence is CASSSKGAREAFF.

CDR3 residues: CSVMRGSSYEQYF. The genes are TRBV29-1 and TRBJ2-7; the TCRdb D gene call, TRBD1, has no DNA to confirm it. The CDR3 extends over 13 amino acids. Germline loops: CDR1 SQVTM, CDR2 ANQGSEA.

CDR3 protein: CSASPVFGTEAFF. J is TRBJ1-1 and V is TRBV20-1. The CDR3 has 13 amino acids. Germline V gene sequence: CDR1 DFQATT, CDR2 SNEGSKA (reference sequence).

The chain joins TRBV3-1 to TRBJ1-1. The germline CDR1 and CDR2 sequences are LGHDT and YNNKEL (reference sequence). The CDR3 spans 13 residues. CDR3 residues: CASSQDQAGRAFF.

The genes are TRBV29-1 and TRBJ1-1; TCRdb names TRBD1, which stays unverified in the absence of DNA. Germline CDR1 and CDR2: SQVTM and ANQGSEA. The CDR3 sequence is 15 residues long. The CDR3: CSVDPGQGANTEAFF.

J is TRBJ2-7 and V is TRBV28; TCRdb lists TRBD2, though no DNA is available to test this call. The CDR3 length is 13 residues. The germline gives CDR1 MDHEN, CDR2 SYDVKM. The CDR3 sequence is CATGTSGSYEQYF.

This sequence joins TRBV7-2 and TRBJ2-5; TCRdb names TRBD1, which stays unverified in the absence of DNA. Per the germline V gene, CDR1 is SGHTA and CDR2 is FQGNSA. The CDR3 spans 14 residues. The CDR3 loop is CASSLGRGQETQYF.

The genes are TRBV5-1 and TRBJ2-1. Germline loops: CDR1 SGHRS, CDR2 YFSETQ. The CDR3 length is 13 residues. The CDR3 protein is CANSVDQFNEQFF.

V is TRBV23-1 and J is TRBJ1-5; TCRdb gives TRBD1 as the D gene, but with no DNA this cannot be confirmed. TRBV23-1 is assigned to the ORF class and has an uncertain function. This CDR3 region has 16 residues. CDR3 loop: CASSQSPGINNQPQHF.

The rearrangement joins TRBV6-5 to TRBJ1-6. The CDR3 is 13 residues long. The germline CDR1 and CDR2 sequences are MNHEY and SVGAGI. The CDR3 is CASSYSSASPLHF.

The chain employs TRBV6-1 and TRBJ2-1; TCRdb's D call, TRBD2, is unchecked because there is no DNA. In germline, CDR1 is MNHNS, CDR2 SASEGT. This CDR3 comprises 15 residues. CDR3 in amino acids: CASSLRDLSYNEQFF.

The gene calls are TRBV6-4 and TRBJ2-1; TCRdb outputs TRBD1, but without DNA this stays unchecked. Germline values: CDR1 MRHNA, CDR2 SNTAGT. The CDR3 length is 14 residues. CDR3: CASSVVGGYNEQFF.

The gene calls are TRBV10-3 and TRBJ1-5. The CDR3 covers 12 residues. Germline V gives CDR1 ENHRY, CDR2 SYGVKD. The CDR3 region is CAISEGNQPQHF.

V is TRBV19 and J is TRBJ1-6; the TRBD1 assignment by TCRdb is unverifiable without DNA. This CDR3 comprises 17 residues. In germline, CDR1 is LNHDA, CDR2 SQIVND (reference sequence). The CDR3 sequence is CASSTRTGTGTNSPLHF.

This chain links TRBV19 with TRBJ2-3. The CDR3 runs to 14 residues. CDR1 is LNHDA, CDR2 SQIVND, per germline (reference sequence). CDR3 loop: CASSIRLAGDTQYF.

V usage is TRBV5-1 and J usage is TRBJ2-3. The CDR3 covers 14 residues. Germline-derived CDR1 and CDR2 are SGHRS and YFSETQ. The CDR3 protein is CASRTSLSTDTQYF.